The 14 T cell receptor beta chains reported below all come from one sample, sequenced in a study of Graves' ophthalmopathy and Graves' hyperthyroidism. The authors amplified TCR beta CDR3 regions, and they did so from RNA transcripts for repertoire sequencing. First-round RT-PCR used HTBI primers; second-round multiplex PCR followed. TCRdb analysed the multiplex PCR reads with MiXCR anew, one entry per CDR3 protein. This table has about 240,000 distinct CDR3 sequences, about 46% appearing once. Sequenced input: peripheral blood. Receptors were obtained from an adult man with Graves' ophthalmopathy.

This rearrangement joins TRBV5-1 to TRBJ1-2; the match to TRBD1 covers 7 bases. This CDR3 comprises 14 residues. Per germline, CDR1 SGHRS and CDR2 YFSETQ. J lost 4 bases, V lost 3 bases, and 6 bases had no gene match. The chain's CDR3 is CASSSTAGGYGYTF. CDR3 in DNA: TGCGCCAGCAGCTCTACGGCAGGGGGCTATGGCTACACCTTC.

In its sample, this clonotype was seen many times. The genes are TRBV29-1 and TRBJ1-6; 8 bases are a match to TRBD1. This CDR3 is 13 amino acids long. Germline V CDR1 and CDR2: SQVTM, ANQGSEA. Germline trimming cut 7 bases from V and 9 bases from J; bases unmatched to any gene: 8. The CDR3, as DNA: TGCAGCGCCAGACAGGGGTTGGGTTCACCCCTCCACTTT. Protein product: CSARQGLGSPLHF.

This chain joins TRBV24-1 and TRBJ2-2, with D unresolved. Looked up from germline, CDR1 is KGHDR and CDR2 is SFDVKD. Trimming removed 3 bases from V and 9 bases from J, with 13 bases in between. The CDR3 is 14 residues long. This CDR3 is CATSDGTDYRELFF. The CDR3 nucleotides read TGTGCCACCAGTGATGGAACTGATTACAGGGAGCTGTTTTTT.

This clonotype was seen at least ten times. This rearrangement joins TRBV29-1 to TRBJ1-5; maybe TRBD1 (6 bases). The germline V gene has CDR1 SQVTM and CDR2 ANQGSEA. The V end lost 6 bases, the J end lost 9 bases, and 18 bases lay between the germline ends. CDR3 length: 13 amino acids. In DNA, the CDR3 is TGCAGCGTAGAGGCTGAGGGGGGTGGGCCCCAGCATTTT. It specifies CSVEAEGGGPQHF. The full variable domain, with the rest looked up from reference TRBV29-1 and TRBJ1-5, is SAVISQKPSRDICQRGTSLTIQCQVDSQVTMMFWYRQQPGQSLTLIATANQGSEATYESGFVIDKFPISRPNLTFSTLTVSNMSPEDSSIYLCSVEAEGGGPQHFGDGTRLSIL.

This clonotype appeared many times. The chain employs TRBV19 and TRBJ1-2; D is uncertain. Germline V gives CDR1 LNHDA, CDR2 SQIVND (reference sequence). The CDR3 has 12 residues. The germline V and J ends were trimmed by 9 bases and 2 bases, with 10 bases remaining between them. The CDR3 nucleotides are TGTGCCAGCAGTGTAGACAACTATGGCTACACCTTC. This translates into CASSVDNYGYTF.

The CDR3 loop is CATSDSRGAYEQYF. The CDR3 region has the DNA TGTGCCACCAGTGATTCCAGGGGAGCCTACGAGCAGTACTTC. This rearrangement joins TRBV24-1 to TRBJ2-7; tentative D call: TRBD1 (6 bases). This CDR3 comprises 14 residues. Germline V lookup: CDR1 KGHDR, CDR2 SFDVKD. Trimming left V 2 bases short and J 2 bases short, with 9 bases between.

V and J are TRBV10-3 and TRBJ1-1; unclear D gene. V lost 10 bases and J lost 4, with 16 bases in between. Germline CDR1 is ENHRY and CDR2 is SYGVKD. The length of the CDR3 is 13 residues. As DNA, the CDR3 is TGTGCCAGCAACCCTCGGGCAGGCACTGAAGCTTTCTTT. This codes for CASNPRAGTEAFF.

The rearrangement links TRBV7-9 to TRBJ2-2; TRBD2 aligns across 8 bases. CDR1 SEHNR and CDR2 FQNEAQ come from the germline V gene (reference sequence). V was clipped by 9 bases and J by 2 bases; unmatched bases: 8. This CDR3 comprises 15 residues. CDR3 DNA sequence: TGTGCCAGTTCAGCTAGCGGGCCCAACACCGGGGAGCTGTTTTTT. This sequence encodes CASSASGPNTGELFF.

This clonotype was seen a few times. This sequence joins TRBV6-2 or TRBV6-3 and TRBJ2-7; D ambiguous. The length of the CDR3 is 11 residues. Germline lookup yields CDR1 MNHEY and CDR2 SVGEGT. Between the trimmed V and J ends, which lost 7 bases and 0 bases, there was a span of 4 bases. The CDR3 bases are TGTGCCAGCACATACTCCTACGAGCAGTACTTC. It codes for CASTYSYEQYF.

J is TRBJ2-7 and V is TRBV7-9; 11 positions agree with TRBD1. The CDR3 is made up of 15 amino acids. J gave up 6 bases and V 4 bases, and 8 bases lay outside the gene matches. The germline gives CDR1 SEHNR, CDR2 FQNEAQ (reference sequence). CDR3 loop: CASSSIRGTGGEQYF. Written as DNA, the CDR3 is TGTGCCAGCAGCTCCATTAGGGGGACAGGGGGCGAGCAGTACTTC.

The gene calls are TRBV10-2 and TRBJ2-2; 12 bases align to TRBD2. The CDR3 is 18 residues long. V trimming: 0 bases; J trimming: 4 bases; junction bases outside the gene matches: 6. CDR1 is WSHSY and CDR2 is SAAADI in the germline V gene. The CDR3 loop is CASSESLRLAGATGELFF. In DNA form, the CDR3 reads TGCGCCAGCAGTGAGTCCTTAAGACTAGCGGGAGCCACCGGGGAGCTGTTTTTT.

The chain links TRBV20-1 to TRBJ1-1, with D possibly TRBD1 on 5 matching bases. This CDR3 is 16 amino acids long. V lost 2 bases to trimming and J lost 3 bases, with 19 bases between them. The germline V gene has CDR1 DFQATT and CDR2 SNEGSKA (reference sequence). The CDR3 loop is CSARPLGTPWDTEAFF. For the CDR3, the DNA is TGCAGTGCTAGACCGTTGGGGACCCCCTGGGACACTGAAGCTTTCTTT.

This clonotype was recorded a few times. The rearrangement uses TRBV7-9 and TRBJ2-5; D remains ambiguous. Germline lookup yields CDR1 SEHNR and CDR2 FQNEAQ (reference sequence). The CDR3 spans 12 residues. Trimming removed 5 bases from V and 5 bases from J, with 9 bases in between. The CDR3 here is CASSARAETQYF. DNA for the CDR3: TGTGCCAGCAGCGCCAGAGCGGAGACCCAGTACTTC.

This chain uses TRBV10-3 with TRBJ2-7; TRBD1 is a possible D gene (8 bases). V was cut by 10 bases and J by 4 bases, with 23 bases left in between. Germline V gene sequence: CDR1 ENHRY, CDR2 SYGVKD. The CDR3 covers 15 residues. The CDR3 region is CASSYDRGGGYEQYF. CDR3 nucleotides: TGTGCCAGCAGCTACGACAGGGGCGGGGGTTACGAGCAGTACTTC.